The next 3 T cell receptor beta chains were all read from a single sample in a study of CD8 T cells in Susac syndrome. With random hexamers, reverse transcription was performed on about 0.5 to 1 ug of RNA. A single record per CDR3 protein comes from TCRdb applying MiXCR to the immunoSEQ multiplex PCR reads. The table records tens of thousands of distinct CDR3 sequences, 85% to 95% of them present only once. What was sequenced was CD8+ T cells from PBMCs. The source is a human donor with Susac syndrome.

As DNA, the CDR3 is TGTGCCAGCAGTTACCGGGATAATTCACCCCTCCACTTT. Encoded protein: CASSYRDNSPLHF. The chain links TRBV6-2 or TRBV6-3 to TRBJ1-6; D is unclear. The CDR3 has 13 amino acids. Germline assignment: CDR1 MNHEY and CDR2 SVGEGT. The germline V and J ends were trimmed by 2 bases and 5 bases, with 4 bases remaining between them.

The rearrangement joins TRBV5-1 to TRBJ1-6; D is unclear. Germline V CDR1 and CDR2: SGHRS, YFSETQ. The length of the CDR3 is 13 residues. Trimming removed 0 bases from V and 5 bases from J, with 3 bases in between. The CDR3 here is CASSLGDNSPLHF. CDR3 sequence (DNA): TGCGCCAGCAGCTTGGGAGATAATTCACCCCTCCACTTT.

This clonotype was seen once. The CDR3 sequence: CASRAGNTEAFF. DNA for the CDR3: TGTGCCAGTCGGGCAGGGAACACTGAAGCTTTCTTT. The J gene is TRBJ1-1, the V gene TRBV19; no firm D call. The germline CDR1 and CDR2 sequences are LNHDA and SQIVND (reference sequence). The V and J ends lost 8 bases and 1 base respectively, with 8 bases between them. This CDR3 is 12 amino acids long.